The entry below gives a single T cell receptor beta chain sequence along with its context. Amplification used 60 Vbeta primers and 13 Jbeta primers. The table came from immunoSEQ multiplex PCR; TCRdb's copy has only in-frame clones and leaves some out. There are 150,000 to 200,000 clones in the sample; roughly 80% occur only once, and about 1.5% lies in the top ten. V was shortened by 2 bases and J by 0 bases, with 11 bases between the two germline ends. CDR1 is SGHVS, CDR2 FNYEAQ, per germline. The CDR3 is 15 residues long. These data come from a study of cytomegalovirus exposure and HLA in healthy donors.

The sequencing input was PBMCs. V usage is TRBV7-6 and J usage is TRBJ2-7, with D tentatively TRBD2 (5 bases). This clonotype originated in a man aged 50 to 59 in good health and CMV-seropositive. CDR3 DNA sequence: TGTGCCAGCAGCTTACAGGAGGCCCCCTCCTACGAGCAGTACTTC. Its translation: CASSLQEAPSYEQYF.